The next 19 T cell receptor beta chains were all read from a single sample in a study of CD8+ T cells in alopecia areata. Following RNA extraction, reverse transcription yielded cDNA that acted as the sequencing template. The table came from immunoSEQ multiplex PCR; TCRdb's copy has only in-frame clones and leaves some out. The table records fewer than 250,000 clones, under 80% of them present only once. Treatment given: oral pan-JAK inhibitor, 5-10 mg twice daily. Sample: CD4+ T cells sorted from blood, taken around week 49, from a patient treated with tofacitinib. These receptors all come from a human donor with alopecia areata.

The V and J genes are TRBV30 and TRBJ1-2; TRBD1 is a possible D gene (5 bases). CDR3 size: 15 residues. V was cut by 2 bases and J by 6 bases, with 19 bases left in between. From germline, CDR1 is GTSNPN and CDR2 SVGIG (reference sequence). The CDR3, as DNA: TGTGCCTGGAGTACCCAGGGACTGACTGGCCATGGCTACACCTTC. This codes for CAWSTQGLTGHGYTF. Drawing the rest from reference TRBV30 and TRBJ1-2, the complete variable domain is SQTIHQWPATLVQPVGSPLSLECTVEGTSNPNLYWYRQAAGRGLQLLFYSVGIGQISSEVPQNLSASRPQDRQFILSSKKLLLSDSGFYLCAWSTQGLTGHGYTFGSGTRLTVV.

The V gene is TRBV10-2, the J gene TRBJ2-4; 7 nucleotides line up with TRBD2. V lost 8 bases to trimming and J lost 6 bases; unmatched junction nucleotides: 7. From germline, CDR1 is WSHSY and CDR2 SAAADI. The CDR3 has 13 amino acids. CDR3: CASYGGGINIQYF. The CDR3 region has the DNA TGCGCCAGCTATGGGGGGGGGATAAACATTCAGTACTTC.

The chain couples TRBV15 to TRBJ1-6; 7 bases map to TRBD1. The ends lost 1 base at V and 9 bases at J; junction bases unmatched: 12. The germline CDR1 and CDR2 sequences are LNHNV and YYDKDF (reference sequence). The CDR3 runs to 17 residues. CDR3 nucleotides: TGTGCCACCAGCAGAGCTTTGGAGGGGGCGAACTCTTCACCCCTCCACTTT. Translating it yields CATSRALEGANSSPLHF. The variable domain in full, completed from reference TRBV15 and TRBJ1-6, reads DAMVIQNPRYQVTQFGKPVTLSCSQTLNHNVMYWYQQKSSQAPKLLFHYYDKDFNNEADTPDNFQSRRPNTSFCFLDIRSPGLGDTAMYLCATSRALEGANSSPLHFGNGTRLTVT.

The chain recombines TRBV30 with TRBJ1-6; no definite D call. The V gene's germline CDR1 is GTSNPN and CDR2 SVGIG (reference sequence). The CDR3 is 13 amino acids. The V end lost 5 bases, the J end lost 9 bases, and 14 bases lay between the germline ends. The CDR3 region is CAWRGEGVSPLHF. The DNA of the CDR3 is TGTGCCTGGCGAGGAGAAGGCGTTTCACCCCTCCACTTT.

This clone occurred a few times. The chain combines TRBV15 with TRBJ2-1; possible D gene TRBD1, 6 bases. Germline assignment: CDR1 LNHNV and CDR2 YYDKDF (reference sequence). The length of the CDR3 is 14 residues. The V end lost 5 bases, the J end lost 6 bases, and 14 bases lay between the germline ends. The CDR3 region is CATSRRDKLNEQFF. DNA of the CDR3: TGTGCCACCAGCCGACGGGACAAGCTCAATGAGCAGTTCTTC. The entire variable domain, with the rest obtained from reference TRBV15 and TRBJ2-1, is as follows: DAMVIQNPRYQVTQFGKPVTLSCSQTLNHNVMYWYQQKSSQAPKLLFHYYDKDFNNEADTPDNFQSRRPNTSFCFLDIRSPGLGDTAMYLCATSRRDKLNEQFFGPGTRLTVL.

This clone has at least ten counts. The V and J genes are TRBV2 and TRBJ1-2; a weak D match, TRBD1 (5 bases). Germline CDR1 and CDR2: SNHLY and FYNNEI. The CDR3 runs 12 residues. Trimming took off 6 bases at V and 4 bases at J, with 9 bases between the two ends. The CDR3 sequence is CASRGEAYGYTF. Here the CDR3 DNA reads TGTGCCAGCAGAGGGGAGGCCTATGGCTACACCTTC.

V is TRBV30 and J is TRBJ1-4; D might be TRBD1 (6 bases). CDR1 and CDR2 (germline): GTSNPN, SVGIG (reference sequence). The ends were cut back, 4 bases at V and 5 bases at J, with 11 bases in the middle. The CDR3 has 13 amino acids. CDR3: CAWTRGRNEKLFF. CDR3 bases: TGTGCCTGGACACGGGGGCGAAATGAAAAACTGTTTTTT.

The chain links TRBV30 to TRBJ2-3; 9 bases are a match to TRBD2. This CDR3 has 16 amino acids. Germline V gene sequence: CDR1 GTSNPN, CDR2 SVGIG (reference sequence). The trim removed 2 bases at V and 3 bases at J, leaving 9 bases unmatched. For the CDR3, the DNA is TGTGCCTGGAGTATCGGAGCGGGGGGCAAGACAGATACGCAGTATTTT. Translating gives CAWSIGAGGKTDTQYF. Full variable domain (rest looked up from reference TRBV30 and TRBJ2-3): SQTIHQWPATLVQPVGSPLSLECTVEGTSNPNLYWYRQAAGRGLQLLFYSVGIGQISSEVPQNLSASRPQDRQFILSSKKLLLSDSGFYLCAWSIGAGGKTDTQYFGPGTRLTVL.

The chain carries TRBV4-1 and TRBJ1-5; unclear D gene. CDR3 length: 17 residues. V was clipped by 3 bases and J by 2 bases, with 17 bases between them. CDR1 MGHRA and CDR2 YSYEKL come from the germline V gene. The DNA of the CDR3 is TGCGCCAGCAGCCACGATACAAGGGCCAGATGCAATCAGCCCCAGCATTTT. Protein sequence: CASSHDTRARCNQPQHF.

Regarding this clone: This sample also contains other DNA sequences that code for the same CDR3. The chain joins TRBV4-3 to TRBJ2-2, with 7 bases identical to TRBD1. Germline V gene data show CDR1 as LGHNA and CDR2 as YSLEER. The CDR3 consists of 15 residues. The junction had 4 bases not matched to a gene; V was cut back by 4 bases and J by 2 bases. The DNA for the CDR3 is TGCGCCAGCAGCCGAGGGACAGTTAACACCGGGGAGCTGTTTTTT. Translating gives CASSRGTVNTGELFF.

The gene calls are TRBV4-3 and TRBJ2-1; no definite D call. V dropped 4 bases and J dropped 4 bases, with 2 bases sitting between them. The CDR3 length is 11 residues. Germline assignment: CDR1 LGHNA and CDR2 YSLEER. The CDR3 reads CASSRYNEQFF. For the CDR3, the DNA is TGCGCCAGCAGCCGATACAATGAGCAGTTCTTC.

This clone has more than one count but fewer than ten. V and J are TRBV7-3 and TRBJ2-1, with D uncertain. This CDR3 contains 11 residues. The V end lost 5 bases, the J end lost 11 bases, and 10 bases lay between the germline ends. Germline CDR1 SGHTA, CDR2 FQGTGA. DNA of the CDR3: TGTGCCAGCAGCCAAGATTCACAGCAGTTCTTC. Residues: CASSQDSQQFF.

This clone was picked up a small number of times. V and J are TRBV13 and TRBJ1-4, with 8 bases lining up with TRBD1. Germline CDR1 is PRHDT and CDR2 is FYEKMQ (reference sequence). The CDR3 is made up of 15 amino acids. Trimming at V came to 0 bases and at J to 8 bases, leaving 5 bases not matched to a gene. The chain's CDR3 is CASSLGQGAGEKLFF. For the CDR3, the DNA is TGTGCCAGCAGCTTAGGGCAGGGGGCAGGCGAAAAACTGTTTTTT. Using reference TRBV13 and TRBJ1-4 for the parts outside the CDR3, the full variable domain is AAGVIQSPRHLIKEKRETATLKCYPIPRHDTVYWYQQGPGQDPQFLISFYEKMQSDKGSIPDRFSAQQFSDYHSELNMSSLELGDSALYFCASSLGQGAGEKLFFGSGTQLSVL.

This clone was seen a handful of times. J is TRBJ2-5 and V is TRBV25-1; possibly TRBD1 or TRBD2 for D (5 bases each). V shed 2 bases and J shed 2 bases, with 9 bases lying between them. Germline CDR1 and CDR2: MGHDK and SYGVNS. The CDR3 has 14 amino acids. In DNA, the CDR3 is TGTGCCAGCAGTGAACCGGGACGGCAAGAGACCCAGTACTTC. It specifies CASSEPGRQETQYF.

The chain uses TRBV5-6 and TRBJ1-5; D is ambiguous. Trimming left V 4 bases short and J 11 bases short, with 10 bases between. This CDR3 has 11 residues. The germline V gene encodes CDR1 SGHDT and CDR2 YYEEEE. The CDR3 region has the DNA TGTGCCAGCAGCAAGGGCCCCGCCCAGCATTTT. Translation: CASSKGPAQHF.

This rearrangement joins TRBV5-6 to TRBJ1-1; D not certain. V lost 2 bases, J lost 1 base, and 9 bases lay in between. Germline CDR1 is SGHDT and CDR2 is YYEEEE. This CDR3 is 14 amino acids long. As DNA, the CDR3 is TGTGCCAGCAGCTTAGGGAGATGGAACACTGAAGCTTTCTTT. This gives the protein CASSLGRWNTEAFF.

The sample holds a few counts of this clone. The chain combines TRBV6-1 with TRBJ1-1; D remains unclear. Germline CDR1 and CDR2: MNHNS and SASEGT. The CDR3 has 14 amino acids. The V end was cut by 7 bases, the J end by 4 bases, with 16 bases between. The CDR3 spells CASIQDTTSTEAFF. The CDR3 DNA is TGTGCCAGCATTCAGGATACAACGAGCACTGAAGCTTTCTTT.

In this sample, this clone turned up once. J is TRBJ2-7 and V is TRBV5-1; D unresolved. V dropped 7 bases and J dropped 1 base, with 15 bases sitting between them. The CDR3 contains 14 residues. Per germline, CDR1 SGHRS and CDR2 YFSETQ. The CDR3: CASVDLPESYEQYF. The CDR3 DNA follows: TGCGCCAGCGTGGACCTCCCGGAATCCTACGAGCAGTACTTC.

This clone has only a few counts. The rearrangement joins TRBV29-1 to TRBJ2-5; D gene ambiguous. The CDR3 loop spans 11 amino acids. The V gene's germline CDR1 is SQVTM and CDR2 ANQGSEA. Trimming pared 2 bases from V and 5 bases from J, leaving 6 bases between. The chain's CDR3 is CSVESMETQYF. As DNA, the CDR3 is TGCAGCGTTGAATCAATGGAGACCCAGTACTTC.